This T cell receptor beta chain was sequenced in a study of blood T cell repertoires in COVID-19. Turning to the study itself: Acute and convalescent COVID-19 specimens originated in the United States, Italy and Spain. T cells, B-cell-depleted T cells, or PBMCs supplied cDNA or gDNA.

This clone was counted between two and nine times. Libraries were prepared by immunoSEQ multiplex PCR; TCRdb keeps only in-frame clonotypes and omits some of them. Of about 260,000 clones detected, approximately 88% appear once; the ten largest clones hold about 10%. Germline CDR1 SNHLY, CDR2 FYNNEI. Trimming removed 10 bases from V and 1 base from J; junction bases left unmatched: 6. CDR3 length equals 13 residues. In Seattle, patients joined the study during active infection and were tracked longitudinally. V is TRBV2 and J is TRBJ2-7; 8 bases align to TRBD1. The clonotype comes from an older woman with COVID-19, enrolled during active disease. Specimen: peripheral blood. The CDR3 region is CATTGTGSYEQYF. The CDR3, as DNA: TGTGCCACCACCGGGACAGGATCCTACGAGCAGTACTTC.